The T cell receptor (beta chain) described here comes from a study of shared clonotypes between healthy human individuals. Overall study findings and caveats: The sharing of 4% to 5.5% of naive CD4 clonotypes was seen across a handful of donors.

The germline V gene has CDR1 SGHAT and CDR2 FQNNGV. The V end was cut by 1 base, the J end by 10 bases, with 17 bases between. The CDR3 covers 15 residues. Generated by immunoSEQ multiplex PCR, the TCRdb table keeps only in-frame clones and is missing some. Of 1.5 million to 2.5 million clones listed, about 95% are singletons. Terminally differentiated effector memory CD45RA+ cells were excluded by CCR7 positive selection of CD45RO-negative cells. The count of this clone is one. The antigen is unknown. Sequences were obtained from naive CD8+ T cells sorted from blood. The TCR comes from a man aged 18 to 29 in good health. The chain recombines TRBV11-2 with TRBJ2-1; the D call may be TRBD1 or TRBD2 (5 bases each). The CDR3 sequence is CASSLGPSGTQEQFF. In nucleotides, the CDR3 is TGTGCCAGCAGCTTAGGCCCCTCCGGGACCCAAGAGCAGTTCTTC.